This T cell receptor beta chain comes out of a study of CD8+ T cells in alopecia areata. V lost 8 bases to trimming and J lost 3 bases, with 18 bases between them. This CDR3 region has 14 residues. Germline values: CDR1 SQVTM, CDR2 ANQGSEA. It was from PBMCs that CD4+ and CD8+ T cells were sorted. In the case of this clone: Its antigen is unknown.

Following RNA extraction, reverse transcription yielded cDNA that acted as the sequencing template. Here immunoSEQ multiplex PCR was the method, and the copy in TCRdb shows in-frame clones only, minus some. The sample yields roughly 150,000 clones, roughly 50% seen once. Overall study findings and caveats: Possibly as an HLA-related effect, TCR sharing across patients appeared less clear than in mice. Lesional scalp, notably in alopecia totalis/universalis, had clonality above that of normal scalp. Scalp sample data also include resident alphabeta T cells from normal skin.

The TCR originated in a human donor in good health. Source material: CD4+ T cells sorted from blood. This sequence joins TRBV29-1 and TRBJ2-3; the D gene is possibly TRBD2 (6 bases). The CDR3: CSLRPGSSTDTQYF. CDR3 nucleotides: TGCAGCCTCCGTCCCGGGAGTTCGACAGATACGCAGTATTTT.